This passage covers 18 T cell receptor beta chains from one sample sequenced in a study of blood T cells in healthy people across ages. A sample-barcoded 5' primer and a J-beta primer mix were used in a second PCR of about 7 to 12 cycles. TCRdb analysed the 5' RACE reads with MiXCR anew, one entry per CDR3 protein. The data hold fewer than 1,000,000 distinct CDR3 sequences, with 46% observed a single time. The sequenced sample was blood. These receptors all stem from an older man in good health.

The chain joins TRBV28 to TRBJ2-1, with TRBD2 matching 7 bases. CDR3 size: 14 residues. V dropped 7 bases and J dropped 8; count of bases not matched to a gene: 11. Germline values: CDR1 MDHEN, CDR2 SYDVKM. CDR3 sequence (DNA): TGTGCCAGCACTATATTGGCGGGAGCCGATGAGCAGTTCTTC. It is translated as CASTILAGADEQFF.

This clonotype was picked up a small number of times. The V and J genes are TRBV6-5 and TRBJ2-7; the match to TRBD1 covers 8 bases. V trimming: 4 bases; J trimming: 4 bases; junction bases outside the gene matches: 9. The germline gives CDR1 MNHEY, CDR2 SVGAGI. The CDR3 runs to 15 residues. The CDR3 sequence is CASSSPDRASYEQYF. The CDR3 DNA sequence: TGTGCCAGCAGTTCCCCGGACAGGGCATCGTACGAGCAGTACTTC.

The genes are TRBV7-2 and TRBJ1-2; D is unclear. Trimming removed 2 bases at V and 6 bases at J, with 13 bases between. Germline lookup yields CDR1 SGHTA and CDR2 FQGNSA. The CDR3 covers 14 residues. In DNA form, the CDR3 reads TGTGCCAGCAGCTTATCTTCAGAAAGGGATGGCTACACCTTC. Translation gives CASSLSSERDGYTF.

This chain joins TRBV19 and TRBJ2-7; D ambiguous. With 0 bases removed from V and 0 bases from J, the gap between germline ends came to 9 bases. Germline CDR1 LNHDA, CDR2 SQIVND (reference sequence). The CDR3 has 15 amino acids. The CDR3 region is CASSIEGPSSYEQYV. CDR3 DNA sequence: TGTGCCAGTAGTATAGAAGGCCCGAGCTCCTACGAGCAGTACGTC.

The CDR3 spells CSARTGVVYNEQYF. As DNA, the CDR3 is TGCAGTGCTAGGACGGGAGTGGTCTACAATGAGCAGTACTTC. This sequence joins TRBV20-1 and TRBJ2-5; D perhaps matches TRBD2 (6 bases). CDR3 length: 14 amino acids. The germline CDR1 and CDR2 sequences are DFQATT and SNEGSKA (reference sequence). Trimming took 3 bases from V and 11 from J, leaving 22 bases between them.

Notes on this clonotype: This may be a read error: a much more frequent sequence differs by one nucleotide. This rearrangement joins TRBV10-3 to TRBJ1-6; TRBD1 is a possible D gene (5 bases). The CDR3 has 15 amino acids. CDR1 and CDR2 from the germline V gene are ENHRY and SYGVKD. The CDR3: CSISESQGLNSPLHF. The CDR3 DNA follows: TGTTCCATCAGTGAGTCTCAGGGCCTGAATTCACCCCTCCACTTT.

This clonotype was picked up a small number of times. V is TRBV7-2 and J is TRBJ2-7; D is uncertain. CDR1 and CDR2 from the germline V gene are SGHTA and FQGNSA. The CDR3 loop spans 13 amino acids. V was trimmed by 2 bases and J by 2 bases, leaving 7 bases between them. CDR3 protein: CASSLIRAYEQYF. The CDR3 DNA sequence: TGTGCCAGCAGCTTAATTAGGGCCTACGAGCAGTACTTC.

Only one count was recorded for this clonotype. The chain uses TRBV24-1 and TRBJ2-3; TRBD1 aligns across 11 bases. This CDR3 comprises 12 residues. The germline CDR1 and CDR2 sequences are KGHDR and SFDVKD. With 10 bases clipped from V and 4 bases from J, the junction kept 0 bases outside the gene matches. The CDR3 sequence is CATGQGADTQYF. CDR3 in DNA: TGTGCCACGGGACAGGGGGCAGATACGCAGTATTTT.

The V call is TRBV3-1, the J call TRBJ2-1; D gene ambiguous. V was clipped by 2 bases and J by 7 bases, with 6 bases between them. The germline gives CDR1 LGHDT, CDR2 YNNKEL (reference sequence). The CDR3 loop spans 12 amino acids. CDR3 protein: CASSQSGNEQFF. CDR3 nucleotides: TGTGCCAGCAGCCAATCTGGGAATGAGCAGTTCTTC.

This clonotype was picked up one time. The chain's CDR3 is CSARAQPEHGYTF. The DNA for the CDR3 is TGCAGTGCTAGAGCGCAGCCTGAGCATGGCTACACCTTC. The V and J genes are TRBV20-1 and TRBJ1-2; no reliable D call. The CDR3 is 13 amino acids. The V and J ends lost 1 base and 6 bases respectively, with 12 bases between them. Germline V lookup: CDR1 DFQATT, CDR2 SNEGSKA (reference sequence).

This chain links TRBV12-3 or TRBV12-4 with TRBJ1-2; a possible D gene is TRBD1 (5 bases). Trimming took 5 bases from V and 8 from J, leaving 15 bases between them. The CDR3 runs to 13 residues. The CDR3 loop reads CASSPSRDRGYTF. The DNA of the CDR3 is TGTGCCAGCAGTCCCTCCAGGGATAGGGGCTACACCTTC.

This sequence joins TRBV29-1 and TRBJ2-1; perhaps TRBD1 as D (5 bases). The germline V and J ends were trimmed by 6 bases and 2 bases, with 17 bases remaining between them. This CDR3 comprises 15 residues. From germline, CDR1 is SQVTM and CDR2 ANQGSEA. For the CDR3, the DNA is TGCAGCGTCCTAGACAGACTTCCCGCCTACAATGAGCAGTTCTTC. Residues: CSVLDRLPAYNEQFF.

In nucleotides, the CDR3 is TGCACCAGCAGCCAAGAACTTCAGACCAGTAGTGGCAATGAGCAGTTCTTC. Protein product: CTSSQELQTSSGNEQFF. This chain links TRBV1 with TRBJ2-1. TRBV1 is a pseudogene segment. CDR3 size: 17 residues.

The rearrangement joins TRBV27 to TRBJ2-1, with D possibly matching TRBD2 (6 bases). The J call may be faulty, since TRBJ2-7 better matches the DNA end. In germline, CDR1 is MNHEY, CDR2 SMNVEV (reference sequence). The CDR3 runs to 14 residues. Here the CDR3 reads CASSFGGNYNEQYF. The CDR3, as DNA: TGTGCCAGCAGTTTCGGCGGGAACTACAATGAGCAGTACTTC.

This clonotype was detected a few times. The CDR3 loop reads CASSLVERGTEAFF. CDR3 DNA sequence: TGTGCCAGCAGTTTAGTAGAAAGGGGCACTGAAGCTTTCTTT. The chain combines TRBV12-3 or TRBV12-4 with TRBJ1-1; tentative D call: TRBD1 (5 bases). The CDR3 covers 14 residues. V gave up 1 base and J gave up 4 bases, with 10 bases separating them.

This clonotype was seen a single time. A much more abundant neighbour one base away suggests this may be a read error. The genes are TRBV29-1 and TRBJ2-5; D is undetermined. Germline lookup yields CDR1 SQVTM and CDR2 ANQGSEA. This CDR3 is built from 12 residues. DNA of the CDR3: TGCGGCGTTGAGGCAGAAGGCAATGAGCAGTACTTC. Translation: CGVEAEGNEQYF.

This clonotype was seen only a few times. CDR3 sequence reads: CSAGLYYEQYF. The CDR3 bases are TGCAGTGCAGGACTCTACTACGAGCAGTACTTC. The chain combines TRBV20-1 with TRBJ2-7; the D gene is possibly TRBD2 (5 bases). CDR1 and CDR2 (germline): DFQATT, SNEGSKA (reference sequence). This CDR3 spans 11 amino acids. The germline V and J ends were trimmed by 6 bases and 3 bases, with 9 bases remaining between them.

Details on this clonotype: One junction end disagrees with the germline gene, perhaps due to a read error. V gene TRBV7-6 combines with J gene TRBJ2-7; 8 bases agree with TRBD1. Germline V lookup: CDR1 SGHVS, CDR2 FNYEAQ. The CDR3 spans 15 residues. CDR3 region: CASSRRQGASYERYF. The CDR3, as DNA: TGTGCCAGCAGCCGCAGGCAGGGGGCCTCCTACGAGCGGTACTTC.